This TCR beta chain was sequenced during a study of T-cell reconstitution after alpha-beta-depleted transplantation in children. Trimming removed 4 bases from V and 9 bases from J, with 13 bases in between. The V gene's germline CDR1 is MGHDK and CDR2 SYGVNS. The CDR3 spans 13 residues. Many counts were recorded for this clonotype. Library preparation (for TCRbeta) was performed with unique molecular identifiers. TCRdb analysed the PCR reads with MiXCR anew, one entry per CDR3 protein. The table includes more than 400,000 distinct CDR3 sequences, over 40% detected once. The receptor's source is a girl aged 2-10 years with aplastic anemia, due to receive a stem cell transplant. Source: PBMCs, taken before TCRalphabeta/CD19-depleted stem cell transplant. The chain joins TRBV25-1 to TRBJ2-1; D is unresolved. In nucleotides, the CDR3 is TGTGCCAGCAGTGGGCTTGGAGATCCTGAGCAGTTCTTC. Protein product: CASSGLGDPEQFF.